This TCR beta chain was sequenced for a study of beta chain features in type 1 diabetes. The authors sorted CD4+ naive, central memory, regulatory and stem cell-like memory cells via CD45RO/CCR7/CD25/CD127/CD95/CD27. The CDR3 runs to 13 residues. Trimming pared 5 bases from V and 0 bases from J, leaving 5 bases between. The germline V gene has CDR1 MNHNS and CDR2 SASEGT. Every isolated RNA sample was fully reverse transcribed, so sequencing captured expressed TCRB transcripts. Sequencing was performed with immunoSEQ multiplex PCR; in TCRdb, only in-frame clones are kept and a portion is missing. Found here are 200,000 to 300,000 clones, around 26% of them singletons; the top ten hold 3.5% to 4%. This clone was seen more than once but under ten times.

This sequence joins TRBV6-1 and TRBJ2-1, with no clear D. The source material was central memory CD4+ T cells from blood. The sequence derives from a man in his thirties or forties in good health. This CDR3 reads CASSPSSYNEQFF. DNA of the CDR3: TGTGCCAGCAGTCCGAGCTCCTACAATGAGCAGTTCTTC.